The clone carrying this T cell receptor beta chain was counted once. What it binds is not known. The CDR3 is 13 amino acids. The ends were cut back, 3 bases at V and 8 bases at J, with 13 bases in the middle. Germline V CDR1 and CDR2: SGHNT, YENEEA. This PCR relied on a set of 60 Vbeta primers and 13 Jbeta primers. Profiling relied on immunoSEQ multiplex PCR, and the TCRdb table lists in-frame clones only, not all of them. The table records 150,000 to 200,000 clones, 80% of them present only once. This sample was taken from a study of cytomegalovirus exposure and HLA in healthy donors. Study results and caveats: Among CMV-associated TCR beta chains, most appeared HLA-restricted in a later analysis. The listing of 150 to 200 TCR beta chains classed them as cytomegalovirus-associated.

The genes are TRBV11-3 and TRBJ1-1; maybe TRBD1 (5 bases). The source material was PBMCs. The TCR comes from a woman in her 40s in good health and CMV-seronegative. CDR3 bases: TGTGCCAGCAGCTTGGGGGGGATAACAGAAGCTTTCTTT. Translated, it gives CASSLGGITEAFF. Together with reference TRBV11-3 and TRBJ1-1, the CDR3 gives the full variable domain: EAGVVQSPRYKIIEKKQPVAFWCNPISGHNTLYWYLQNLGQGPELLIRYENEEAVDDSQLPKDRFSAERLKGVDSTLKIQPAELGDSAVYLCASSLGGITEAFFGQGTRLTVV.